This T cell receptor (beta chain) originates from a study of beta chain features in type 1 diabetes. Sequencing targeted expressed TCRB transcripts, as all isolated RNA had been reverse transcribed. The table came from immunoSEQ multiplex PCR; TCRdb's copy has only in-frame clones and leaves some out. The table lists roughly 500,000 clones, roughly an eighth of them singletons. This CDR3 has 14 amino acids. The ends lost 6 bases at V and 4 bases at J; junction bases unmatched: 2. Germline V gene sequence: CDR1 MRHNA, CDR2 SNTAGT. The chain employs TRBV6-4 and TRBJ2-1; 11 bases match TRBD2. The specimen sequenced was naive CD4+ T cells from blood. This sequence originates from a woman aged 18-29 years in good health. Written as DNA, the CDR3 is TGTGCCAGCAGGAGGACTAGCGGGTACAATGAGCAGTTCTTC. It yields the protein CASRRTSGYNEQFF.